This T cell receptor (beta chain) came from a study of T cell changes during pregnancy in multiple sclerosis. The protocol was immunoSEQ multiplex PCR, while the TCRdb copy is restricted to in-frame clones and leaves out a portion. Of 45,000 to 65,000 clones listed, 92% are singletons. From germline, CDR1 is SQVTM and CDR2 ANQGSEA. The CDR3 runs to 15 residues. The J segment lost 4 bases and the V segment lost 6 bases, leaving 9 bases of the junction unmatched. The sequencing here drew on CD4+ T cells from peripheral blood mononuclear cells, taken after pregnancy. The chain carries TRBV29-1 and TRBJ2-6, with 7 nucleotides matching TRBD2. The clonotype was recovered from a female donor with multiple sclerosis, enrolled in a pregnancy study. In DNA, the CDR3 is TGCAGCGTGGGGGAGGGTCGATCCGGGGCCAACGTCCTGACTTTC. It is translated as CSVGEGRSGANVLTF.